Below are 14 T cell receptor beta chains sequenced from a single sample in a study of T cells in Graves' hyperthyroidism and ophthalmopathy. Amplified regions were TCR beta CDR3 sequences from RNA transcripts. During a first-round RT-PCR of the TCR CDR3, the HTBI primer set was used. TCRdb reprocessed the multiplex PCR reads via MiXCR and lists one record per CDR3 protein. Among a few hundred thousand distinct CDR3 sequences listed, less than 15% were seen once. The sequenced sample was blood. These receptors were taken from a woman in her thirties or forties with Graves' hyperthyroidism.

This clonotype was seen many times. CDR3 protein: CASSPEAGVSYEQYF. In DNA, the CDR3 is TGTGCCAGCTCCCCCGAGGCGGGTGTGTCCTACGAGCAGTACTTC. The V and J genes are TRBV18 and TRBJ2-7, with a possible D match to TRBD2 (5 bases). CDR1 KGHSH and CDR2 LQKENI come from the germline V gene. Trimming took off 6 bases at V and 1 base at J, with 16 bases between the two ends. CDR3 length: 15 amino acids.

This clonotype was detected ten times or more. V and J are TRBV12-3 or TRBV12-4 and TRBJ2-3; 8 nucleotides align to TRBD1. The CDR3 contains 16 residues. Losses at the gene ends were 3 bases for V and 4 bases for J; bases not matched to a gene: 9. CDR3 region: CASSFRTGSGPDTQYF. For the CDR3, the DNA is TGTGCCAGCAGTTTTCGGACAGGGTCGGGTCCAGATACGCAGTATTTT.

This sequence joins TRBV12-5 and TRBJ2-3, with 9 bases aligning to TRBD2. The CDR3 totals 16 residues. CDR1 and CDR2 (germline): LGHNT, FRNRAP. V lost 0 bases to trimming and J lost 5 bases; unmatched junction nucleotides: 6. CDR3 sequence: CASGLVVAGVGDTQYF. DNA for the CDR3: TGTGCTAGTGGTTTGGTGGTAGCGGGGGTTGGAGATACGCAGTATTTT.

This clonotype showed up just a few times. The CDR3 spells CASSPGGSRETQYF. CDR3 nucleotide sequence: TGTGCCAGCAGTCCAGGGGGCAGTCGAGAGACCCAGTACTTC. The chain links TRBV12-3 or TRBV12-4 to TRBJ2-5, with 8 bases fitting TRBD1. This CDR3 region has 14 residues. The V and J ends lost 5 bases and 4 bases, in that order; junction bases with no gene match: 6.

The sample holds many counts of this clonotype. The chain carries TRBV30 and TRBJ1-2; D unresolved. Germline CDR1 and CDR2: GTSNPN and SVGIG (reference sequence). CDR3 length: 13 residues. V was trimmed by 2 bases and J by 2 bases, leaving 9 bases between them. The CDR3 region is CAWSTLSNYGYTF. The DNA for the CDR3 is TGTGCCTGGAGTACGCTTTCCAACTATGGCTACACCTTC. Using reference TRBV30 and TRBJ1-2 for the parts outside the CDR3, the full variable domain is SQTIHQWPATLVQPVGSPLSLECTVEGTSNPNLYWYRQAAGRGLQLLFYSVGIGQISSEVPQNLSASRPQDRQFILSSKKLLLSDSGFYLCAWSTLSNYGYTFGSGTRLTVV.

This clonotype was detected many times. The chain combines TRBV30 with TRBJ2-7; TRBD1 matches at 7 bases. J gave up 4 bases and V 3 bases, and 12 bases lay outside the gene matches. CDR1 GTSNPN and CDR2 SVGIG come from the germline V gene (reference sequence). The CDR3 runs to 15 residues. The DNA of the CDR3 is TGTGCCTGGAGCAGCGCCGGGACAGTCCGTTACGAGCAGTACTTC. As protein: CAWSSAGTVRYEQYF.

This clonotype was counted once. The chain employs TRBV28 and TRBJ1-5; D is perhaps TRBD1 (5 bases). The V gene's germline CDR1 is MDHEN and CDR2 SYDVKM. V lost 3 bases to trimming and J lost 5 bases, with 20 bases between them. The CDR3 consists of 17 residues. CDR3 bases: TGTGCCAGCAGTTTCGCCCATTTGGTCGGGGCCCATCAGCCCCAGCATTTT. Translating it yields CASSFAHLVGAHQPQHF.

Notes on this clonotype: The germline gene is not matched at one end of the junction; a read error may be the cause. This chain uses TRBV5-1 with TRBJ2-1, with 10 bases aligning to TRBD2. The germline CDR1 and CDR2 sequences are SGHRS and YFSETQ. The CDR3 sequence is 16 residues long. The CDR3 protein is CASSLAGGSGRNEQFF. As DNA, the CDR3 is TGTGCCAGCAGCTTGGCCGGCGGTAGCGGGAGGAATGAGCAGTTCTTC.

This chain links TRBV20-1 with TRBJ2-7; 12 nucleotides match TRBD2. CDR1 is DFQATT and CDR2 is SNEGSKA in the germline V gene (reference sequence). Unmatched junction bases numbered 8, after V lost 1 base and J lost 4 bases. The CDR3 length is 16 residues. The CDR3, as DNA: TGCAGTGCTAGAGTAGTCAGGACTAGCGGGGTGTACGAGCAGTACTTC. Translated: CSARVVRTSGVYEQYF.

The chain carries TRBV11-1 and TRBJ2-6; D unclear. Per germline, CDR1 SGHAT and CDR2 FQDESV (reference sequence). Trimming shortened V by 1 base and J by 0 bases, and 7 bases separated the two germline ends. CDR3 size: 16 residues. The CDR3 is CASSLVMGSGANVLTF. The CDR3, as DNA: TGTGCCAGCAGCTTAGTAATGGGCTCTGGGGCCAACGTCCTGACTTTC. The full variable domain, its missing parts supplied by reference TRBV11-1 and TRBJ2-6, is EAEVAQSPRYKITEKSQAVAFWCDPISGHATLYWYRQILGQGPELLVQFQDESVVDDSQLPKDRFSAERLKGVDSTLKIQPAELGDSAMYLCASSLVMGSGANVLTFGAGSRLTVL.

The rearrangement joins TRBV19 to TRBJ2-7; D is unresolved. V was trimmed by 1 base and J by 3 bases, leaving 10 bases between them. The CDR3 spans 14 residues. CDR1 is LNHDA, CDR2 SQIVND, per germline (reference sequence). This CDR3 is CASSIGADLYEQYF. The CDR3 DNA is TGTGCCAGTAGTATAGGGGCGGATCTCTACGAGCAGTACTTC.

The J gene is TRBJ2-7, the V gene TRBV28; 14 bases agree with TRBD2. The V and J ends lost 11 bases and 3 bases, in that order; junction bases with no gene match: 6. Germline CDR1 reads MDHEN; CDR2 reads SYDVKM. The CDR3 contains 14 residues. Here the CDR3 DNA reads TGTGCCCATAGGGGACTAGCGGGAGTCTACGAGCAGTACTTC. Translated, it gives CAHRGLAGVYEQYF.

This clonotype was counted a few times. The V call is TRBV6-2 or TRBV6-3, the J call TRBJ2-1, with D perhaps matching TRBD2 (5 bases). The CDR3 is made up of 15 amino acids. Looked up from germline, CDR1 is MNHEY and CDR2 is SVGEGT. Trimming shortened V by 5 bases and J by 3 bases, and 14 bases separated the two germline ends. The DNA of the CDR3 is TGTGCCAGCAGTCGCCCCCGGACTTTCTACAATGAGCAGTTCTTC. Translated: CASSRPRTFYNEQFF.

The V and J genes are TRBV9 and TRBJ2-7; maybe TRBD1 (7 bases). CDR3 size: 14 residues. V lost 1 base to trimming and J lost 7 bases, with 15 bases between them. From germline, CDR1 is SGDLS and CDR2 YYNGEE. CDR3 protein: CASSVSSGGQEQYF. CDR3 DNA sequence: TGTGCCAGCAGCGTAAGTTCAGGGGGGCAAGAGCAGTACTTC.